The rows below give T cell receptor beta chains drawn from one sample of a study of control samples from healthy donors and cancer patients. Profiled with immunoSEQ multiplex PCR; TCRdb holds only in-frame clones, not every one. The data contain 95,000 to 150,000 clones, about 89% of them singletons. The sequencing sample was made of blood. These receptors all come from a man in his 60s in good health. Both conserved end residues are part of each CDR3. A D gene is named only where the DNA matches it firmly. The size field is filled for only some rows; it gives once, few, many or a size class.

TRBJ1-3,TRBV6-6,few,NA,TGTGCCAGCAGTACCCGACAGACCTCTGGAAACACCATATATTTT,CASSTRQTSGNTIYF
TRBJ2-2,TRBV5-1,NA,NA,TGCGCCAGCAGCTTGCAGGGGCCCAACACCGGGGAGCTGTTTTTT,CASSLQGPNTGELFF
TRBJ1-1,TRBV5-1,NA,NA,TGCGCCAGCAGCTTGGATGGCGTGAACACTGAAGCTTTCTTT,CASSLDGVNTEAFF
TRBJ2-7,TRBV7-3,NA,TRBD1,TGTGCCAGCAGCTCGTTCACAGGGGACGAGCAGTACTTC,CASSSFTGDEQYF
TRBJ1-2,TRBV5-1,NA,NA,TGCGCCAGCAGTCCCCAGGGGAGTACTGGCTACACCTTC,CASSPQGSTGYTF
TRBJ2-7,TRBV6-5,few,NA,TGTGCCAGCAGTTACTCGACAGGACACATCGAGCAGTACTTC,CASSYSTGHIEQYF
TRBJ2-3,TRBV7-2,NA,NA,TGTGCCAGCAGCTTAGATGCGACTGGGGGGTATTTT,CASSLDATGGYF
TRBJ2-4,TRBV28,NA,NA,TGTGCCAGCAGTACACAATATCAGGGAAAAAACATTCAGTACTTC,CASSTQYQGKNIQYF
TRBJ1-1,TRBV3-1/TRBV3-2,NA,NA,TGTGCCAGCAGCCAAGGGGGTAGATCCAACACTGAAGCTTTCTTT,CASSQGGRSNTEAFF
TRBJ1-1,TRBV18,NA,NA,TGTGCCAGCTCACCGGGGAGGGGGGGAAGGAACACTGAAGCTTTCTTT,CASSPGRGGRNTEAFF
TRBJ2-1,TRBV3-1/TRBV3-2,NA,NA,TGTGCCAGCAGCCAAGGAAACGGGGGTAGGGGCAATGAGCAGTTCTTC,CASSQGNGGRGNEQFF
TRBJ2-1,TRBV6-6,NA,TRBD1,TGTGCCAGCAGTTACACAGGACAGGGAAGGTTCTTC,CASSYTGQGRFF
TRBJ1-1,TRBV5-1,NA,NA,TGCGCCAGCAGCTTGGCCGTAGGCCTCGCGGGGAACACTGAAGCTTTCTTT,CASSLAVGLAGNTEAFF
TRBJ2-1,TRBV5-1,NA,NA,TGCGCCAGCAGCTTGACAGTTATGAATGAGCAGTTCTTC,CASSLTVMNEQFF
TRBJ1-2,TRBV27,NA,TRBD1,TGTGCCAGCAGACCCACAGGGGCCTCTCGTTTAACGGTTTATGGCTACACCTTC,CASRPTGASRLTVYGYTF
TRBJ1-3,TRBV15,NA,NA,TGTGCCACCAGCAGAGATAGGGTGTTGGAAAACACCATATATTTT,CATSRDRVLENTIYF
TRBJ2-7,TRBV6-4,NA,TRBD1,TGTGCCAGCGCCCCCGGGACAGGGACCCCCTACGAGCAGTACTTC,CASAPGTGTPYEQYF
TRBJ2-1,TRBV9,NA,TRBD2,TGTGCCAGCAGCCCTCAAGTCGCTAGCGGGGGCTTTTTCGAGCAGTTCTTC,CASSPQVASGGFFEQFF
TRBJ2-7,TRBV7-2,NA,NA,TGTGCCAGCAGCTTAGACGCCCGGGACGGGTACGAGCAGTACTTC,CASSLDARDGYEQYF
TRBJ2-7,TRBV5-1,NA,NA,TGCGCCAGCAGCTTGGACACGTACTACGAGCAGTACTTC,CASSLDTYYEQYF
TRBJ2-3,TRBV3-1/TRBV3-2,once,NA,TGTGCCAGCAGCCCCTCGGTTAGGGATACGCAGTATTTT,CASSPSVRDTQYF
TRBJ1-1,TRBV28,NA,TRBD1,TGTGCCAGCAGACACTTCCCCGGGACAGGGGGAAGATTGATGAACACTGAAGCTTTCTTT,CASRHFPGTGGRLMNTEAFF
TRBJ2-7,TRBV28,NA,NA,TGTGCCAGCAGTCCTAAGCTCCCCGGGACTCGCGAGCAGTACTTC,CASSPKLPGTREQYF
TRBJ2-1,TRBV6-4,NA,TRBD1,TGTGCCAGCAGCCCACAGGGGGCTGGGGCAGGTGAGCAGTTCTTC,CASSPQGAGAGEQFF
TRBJ1-1,TRBV28,NA,NA,TGTGCCAGCAGTCCAGGGAGCACCAACACTGAAGCTTTCTTT,CASSPGSTNTEAFF
TRBJ1-1,TRBV5-1,NA,NA,TGCGCCAGCAGCCCCCCTACAGTCATGAACACTGAAGCTTTCTTT,CASSPPTVMNTEAFF
TRBJ1-2,TRBV18,NA,NA,TGTGCCAGCTCGCCAGTCCAAGGGACTAACTATGGCTACACCTTC,CASSPVQGTNYGYTF
TRBJ1-1,TRBV28,NA,NA,TGTGCCAGCGTAGAGGGCACTGAAGCTTTCTTT,CASVEGTEAFF
TRBJ2-3,TRBV11-2,NA,TRBD1,TGTGCCAGCAGAGCCGGGACAGGGGTTTCAGATACGCAGTATTTT,CASRAGTGVSDTQYF
TRBJ1-6,TRBV28,NA,NA,TGTGCCAGCAGTTCCACCCCCTATTCACCCCTCCACTTT,CASSSTPYSPLHF
TRBJ1-5,TRBV28,NA,NA,TGTGCCAGCAGTTTCATGGCGCAGGCCCAGCATTTT,CASSFMAQAQHF
TRBJ1-2,TRBV28,NA,NA,TGTGCCAGCGGACCGGGGGGCTACACCTTC,CASGPGGYTF
TRBJ2-2,TRBV2,NA,NA,TGTGCCAGCAGTCTAAATGGGGACACCGGGGAGCTGTTTTTT,CASSLNGDTGELFF
TRBJ1-1,TRBV11-3,NA,NA,TGTGCCAGCAGCGGGCTTAACACTGAAGCTTTCTTT,CASSGLNTEAFF
TRBJ2-7,TRBV5-1,NA,NA,TGCGCCAGCAGCTTGGACTCGGGAGTCGGCGAGCAGTACTTC,CASSLDSGVGEQYF
TRBJ1-3,TRBV5-5,NA,NA,TGTGCCAGCAGCCCCACCTCTCTATCTGGAAACACCATATATTTT,CASSPTSLSGNTIYF
TRBJ2-7,TRBV7-9,once,NA,TGTGCCAGCAGCCGCTCTACTGGGGAGCAGTACTTC,CASSRSTGEQYF
TRBJ2-7,TRBV4-1,NA,NA,TGCGCCAGCAGCCAAGATAAGGTTAGGGGGGTAGGCTACGAGCAGTACTTC,CASSQDKVRGVGYEQYF
TRBJ2-1,TRBV5-1,NA,NA,TGCGCCAGCAGCTTGGCAGGGGCGGGTTACAATGAGCAGTTCTTC,CASSLAGAGYNEQFF
TRBJ2-7,TRBV28,NA,TRBD1,TGTGCCAGCAGTATCCCTGGACAGGGTCTCTACGAGCAGTACTTC,CASSIPGQGLYEQYF
TRBJ1-1,TRBV12-3/TRBV12-4,NA,NA,TGTGCCAGCAGTTTTCCTCCGAACACTGAAGCTTTCTTT,CASSFPPNTEAFF
TRBJ1-1,TRBV6-2/TRBV6-3,NA,TRBD1,TGTGCCAGCAGTTATCAGGGGGCGGGTTCCGAAGCTTTCTTT,CASSYQGAGSEAFF
TRBJ1-2,TRBV4-2,NA,NA,TGTGCCAGCAGCCAAGGAGAGTCTGGCTACACCTTC,CASSQGESGYTF
TRBJ2-2,TRBV9,NA,NA,TGTGCCAGCAGCGTTTCGGGGGCTAACCCCGGGGAGCTGTTTTTT,CASSVSGANPGELFF
TRBJ2-3,TRBV7-2,few,TRBD1,TGTGCCAGCAGCTTAGTTGGGACAGGCGCGGATACGCAGTATTTT,CASSLVGTGADTQYF
TRBJ2-6,TRBV19,NA,NA,TGTGCCAGTAGTCTGGAGGTGTCTGGGGCCAACGTCCTGACTTTC,CASSLEVSGANVLTF
TRBJ1-2,TRBV4-3,NA,TRBD1,TGCGCCAGCAGCCAAGTGTCAGGGACAGGGGAGGGTGGCTACACCTTC,CASSQVSGTGEGGYTF
TRBJ2-3,TRBV12-3/TRBV12-4,NA,NA,TGTGCCAGCAGTGCCTATGATACGCAGTATTTT,CASSAYDTQYF
TRBJ1-2,TRBV7-3,NA,NA,TGTGCCAGCAGCCCCAACGGGGCAAACCCCACACTCTATGGCTACACCTTC,CASSPNGANPTLYGYTF
TRBJ1-1,TRBV3-1/TRBV3-2,NA,NA,TGTGCCAGCAGCCCAATTATCAGGGGAGGAGCTTTCTTT,CASSPIIRGGAFF
TRBJ1-6,TRBV27,NA,NA,TGTGCCAGCAGTCCCACACACGGGGGGCTCTATAATTCACCCCTCCACTTT,CASSPTHGGLYNSPLHF
TRBJ1-1,TRBV18,NA,NA,TGTGCCAGCTCCCCGGTCGGCACTGAAGCTTTCTTT,CASSPVGTEAFF
TRBJ1-2,TRBV5-1,NA,NA,TGCGCCAGCAGCTTAGTTATGGGAGCTAACTATGGCTACACCTTC,CASSLVMGANYGYTF
TRBJ1-6,TRBV13,NA,TRBD1,TGTGCCAGCAGCTTCGACAGGGGGCCGTTCAATAATTCACCCCTCCACTTT,CASSFDRGPFNNSPLHF
TRBJ2-7,TRBV6-5,NA,TRBD1,TGTGCCAGCAGACAGACAGGGGGCTCCCACGAGCAGTACTTC,CASRQTGGSHEQYF